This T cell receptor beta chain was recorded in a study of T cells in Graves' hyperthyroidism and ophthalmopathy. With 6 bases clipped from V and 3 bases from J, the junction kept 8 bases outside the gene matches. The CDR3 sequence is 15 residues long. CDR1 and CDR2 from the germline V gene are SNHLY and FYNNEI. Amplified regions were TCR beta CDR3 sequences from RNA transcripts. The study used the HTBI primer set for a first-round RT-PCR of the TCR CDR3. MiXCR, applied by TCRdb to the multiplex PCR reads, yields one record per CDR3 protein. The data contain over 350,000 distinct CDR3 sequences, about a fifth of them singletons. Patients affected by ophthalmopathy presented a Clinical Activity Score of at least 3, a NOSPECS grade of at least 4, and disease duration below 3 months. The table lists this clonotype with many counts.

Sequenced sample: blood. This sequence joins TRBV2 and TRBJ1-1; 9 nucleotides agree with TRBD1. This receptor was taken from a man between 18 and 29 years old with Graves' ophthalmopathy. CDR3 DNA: TGTGCCAGCAGGCCGGGACAGGGAGTGTACACTGAAGCTTTCTTT. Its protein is CASRPGQGVYTEAFF.